The clone carrying this T cell receptor beta chain has ten or more counts. Its antigen is unidentified. These data come from a study of T cells after posttransplantation cyclophosphamide. V shed 7 bases and J 7 bases; nucleotides not matched to a gene: 6. Germline V gene lookup returns CDR1 MDHEN and CDR2 SYDVKM. This CDR3 region has 12 residues. A marrow graft followed busulfan-fludarabine conditioning, with cyclophosphamide on days +3 and +4. Whole-study results and caveats: Blood and skin or GI T cell repertoires showed limited TRB overlap.

TCRdb's table, derived via immunoSEQ multiplex PCR, lists solely in-frame clones and lacks some. Listed for the sample are around 10,000 clones, none seen a single time. This specimen consisted of PBMCs, obtained after allogeneic stem cell transplant with posttransplant cyclophosphamide. This TCR was sampled from a female patient in her thirties or forties who received an allogeneic stem cell transplant from a related donor, was CMV-positive, and had no GVHD. The graft donor may have contributed some T cells. The chain carries TRBV28 and TRBJ1-1, with TRBD1 identical over 7 bases. CDR3 in DNA: TGTGCCAGCATCAGGGGGACTCTTGAAGCTTTCTTT. It yields the protein CASIRGTLEAFF. The full variable domain, its missing parts supplied by reference TRBV28 and TRBJ1-1, is DVKVTQSSRYLVKRTGEKVFLECVQDMDHENMFWYRQDPGLGLRLIYFSYDVKMKEKGDIPEGYSVSREKKERFSLILESASTNQTSMYLCASIRGTLEAFFGQGTRLTVV.